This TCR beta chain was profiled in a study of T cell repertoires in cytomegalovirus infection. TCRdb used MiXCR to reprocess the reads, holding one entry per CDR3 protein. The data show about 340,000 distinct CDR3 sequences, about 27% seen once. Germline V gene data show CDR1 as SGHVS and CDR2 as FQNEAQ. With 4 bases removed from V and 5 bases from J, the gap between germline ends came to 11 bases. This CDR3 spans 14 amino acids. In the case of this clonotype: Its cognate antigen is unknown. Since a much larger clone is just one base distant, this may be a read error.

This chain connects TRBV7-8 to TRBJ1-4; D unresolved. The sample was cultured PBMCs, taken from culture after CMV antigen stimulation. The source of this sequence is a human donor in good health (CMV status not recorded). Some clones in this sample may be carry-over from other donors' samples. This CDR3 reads CASSWSILNEKLFF. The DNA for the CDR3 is TGTGCCAGCAGCTGGAGTATTCTCAATGAAAAACTGTTTTTT.